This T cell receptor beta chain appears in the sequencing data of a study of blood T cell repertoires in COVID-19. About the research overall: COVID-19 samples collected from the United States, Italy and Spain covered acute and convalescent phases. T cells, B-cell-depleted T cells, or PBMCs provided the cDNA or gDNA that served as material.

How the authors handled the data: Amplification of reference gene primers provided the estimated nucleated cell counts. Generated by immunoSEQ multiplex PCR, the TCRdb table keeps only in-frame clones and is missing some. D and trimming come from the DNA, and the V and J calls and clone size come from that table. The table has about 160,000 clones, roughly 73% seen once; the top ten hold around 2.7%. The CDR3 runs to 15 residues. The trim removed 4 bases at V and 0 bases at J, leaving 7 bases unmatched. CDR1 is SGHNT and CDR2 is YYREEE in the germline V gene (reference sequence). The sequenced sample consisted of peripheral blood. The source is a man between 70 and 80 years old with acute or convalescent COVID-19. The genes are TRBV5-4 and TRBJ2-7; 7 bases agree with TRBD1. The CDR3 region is CASSSRSGGSYEQYF. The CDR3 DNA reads TGTGCCAGCAGCAGTAGGTCAGGGGGCTCCTACGAGCAGTACTTC.